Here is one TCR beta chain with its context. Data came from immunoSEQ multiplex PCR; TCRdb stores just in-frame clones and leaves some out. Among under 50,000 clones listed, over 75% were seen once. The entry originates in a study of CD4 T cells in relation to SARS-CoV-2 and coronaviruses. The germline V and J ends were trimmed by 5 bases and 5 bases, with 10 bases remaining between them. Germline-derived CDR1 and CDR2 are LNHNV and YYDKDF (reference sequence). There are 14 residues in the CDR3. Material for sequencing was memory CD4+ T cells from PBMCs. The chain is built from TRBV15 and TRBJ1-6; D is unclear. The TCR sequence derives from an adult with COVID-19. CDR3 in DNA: TGTGCCACCAGCCCGGGCAGGAATAATTCACCCCTCCACTTT. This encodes CATSPGRNNSPLHF.